This T cell receptor beta chain came from a study of T cells in Graves' hyperthyroidism and ophthalmopathy. Amplification yielded TCR beta CDR3 regions, with RNA transcripts as the source. The primer set for the first-round RT-PCR of the TCR CDR3 was HTBI. TCRdb analysed the multiplex PCR reads with MiXCR anew, one entry per CDR3 protein. The data hold 400,000 to 550,000 distinct CDR3 sequences, with around a quarter observed a single time. In making diagnoses, clinical symptoms, serum thyroxine and TRAb, thyroid ultrasound and orbital computed tomography were all used. General study results and limits: Ophthalmopathy onset followed model prediction by a median around 6.6 months.

This CDR3 has 16 residues. Germline loops: CDR1 MGHRA, CDR2 YSYEKL. Trimming removed 3 bases from V and 1 base from J, with 15 bases in between. There are many counts of this clonotype. Its antigen is currently unknown. The source is a woman in her twenties or thirties with Graves' ophthalmopathy. Specimen: blood. This rearrangement joins TRBV4-1 to TRBJ2-5; D uncertain. Here the CDR3 reads CASSHPRGGRQETQYF. DNA for the CDR3: TGCGCCAGCAGCCATCCCCGAGGCGGTCGCCAAGAGACCCAGTACTTC.